This TCR beta chain was captured by sequencing in a study of blood T cells in healthy people across ages. The CDR3 is 15 amino acids. Germline-derived CDR1 and CDR2 are DFQATT and SNEGSKA (reference sequence). Trimming left V 1 base short and J 5 bases short, with 12 bases between. This clonotype has a handful of counts. Alongside a J-beta primer mix, a sample-barcoded 5' primer served in a second PCR lasting roughly 7 to 11 cycles. TCRdb re-analysed the 5' RACE reads in MiXCR, keeping a single row per CDR3 protein. The sample records around 1,900,000 distinct CDR3 sequences, 30% to 40% being singletons.

This chain links TRBV20-1 with TRBJ1-6; D might be TRBD1 (5 bases). The material sequenced was blood. The clonotype was recovered from a human donor in good health. CDR3 region: CSARVLGQDNSPLHF. Here the CDR3 DNA reads TGCAGTGCTAGAGTCCTCGGACAAGATAATTCACCCCTCCACTTT.